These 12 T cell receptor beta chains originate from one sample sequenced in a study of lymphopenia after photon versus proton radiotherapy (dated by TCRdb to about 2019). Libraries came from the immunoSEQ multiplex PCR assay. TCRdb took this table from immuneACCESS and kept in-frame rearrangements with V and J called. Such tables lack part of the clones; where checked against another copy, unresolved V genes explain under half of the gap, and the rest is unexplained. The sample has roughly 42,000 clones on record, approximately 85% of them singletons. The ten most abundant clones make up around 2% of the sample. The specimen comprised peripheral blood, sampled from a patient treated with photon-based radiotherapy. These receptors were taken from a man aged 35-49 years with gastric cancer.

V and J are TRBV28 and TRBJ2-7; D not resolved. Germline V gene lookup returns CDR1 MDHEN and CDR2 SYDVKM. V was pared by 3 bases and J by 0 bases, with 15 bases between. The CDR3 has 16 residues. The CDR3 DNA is TGTGCCAGCAGTTTTAAGCTCAGCCAGCTCTCCTACGAGCAGTACTTC. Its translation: CASSFKLSQLSYEQYF.

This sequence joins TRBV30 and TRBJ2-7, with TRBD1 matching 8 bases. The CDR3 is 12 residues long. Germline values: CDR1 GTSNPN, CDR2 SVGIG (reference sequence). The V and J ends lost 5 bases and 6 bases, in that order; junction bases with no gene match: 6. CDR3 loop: CAWGRTGIEQYF. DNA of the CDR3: TGTGCCTGGGGTCGGACAGGGATCGAGCAGTACTTC. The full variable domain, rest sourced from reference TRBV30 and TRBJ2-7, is SQTIHQWPATLVQPVGSPLSLECTVEGTSNPNLYWYRQAAGRGLQLLFYSVGIGQISSEVPQNLSASRPQDRQFILSSKKLLLSDSGFYLCAWGRTGIEQYFGPGTRLTVT.

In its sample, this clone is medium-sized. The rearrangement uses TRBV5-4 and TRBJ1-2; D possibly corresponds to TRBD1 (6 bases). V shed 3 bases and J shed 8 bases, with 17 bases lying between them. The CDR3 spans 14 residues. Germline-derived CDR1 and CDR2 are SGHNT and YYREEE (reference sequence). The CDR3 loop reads CASSSRDTIWGYTF. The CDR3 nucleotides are TGTGCCAGCAGCTCCCGGGACACCATATGGGGCTACACCTTC.

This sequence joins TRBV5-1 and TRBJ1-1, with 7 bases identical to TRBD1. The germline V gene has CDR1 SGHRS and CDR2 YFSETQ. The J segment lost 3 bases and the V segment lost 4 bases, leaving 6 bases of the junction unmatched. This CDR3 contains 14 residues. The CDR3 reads CASSTQGGDTEAFF. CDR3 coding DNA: TGCGCCAGCAGCACCCAGGGGGGGGACACTGAAGCTTTCTTT.

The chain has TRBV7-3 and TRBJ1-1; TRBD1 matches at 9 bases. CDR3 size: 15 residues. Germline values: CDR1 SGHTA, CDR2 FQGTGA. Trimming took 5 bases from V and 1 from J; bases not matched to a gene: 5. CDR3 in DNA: TGTGCCAGCAGCCCCAGGACAGGGGCGAACACTGAAGCTTTCTTT. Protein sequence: CASSPRTGANTEAFF. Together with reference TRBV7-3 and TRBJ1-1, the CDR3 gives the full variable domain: GAGVSQTPSNKVTEKGKYVELRCDPISGHTALYWYRQSLGQGPEFLIYFQGTGAADDSGLPNDRFFAVRPEGSVSTLKIQRTERGDSAVYLCASSPRTGANTEAFFGQGTRLTVV.

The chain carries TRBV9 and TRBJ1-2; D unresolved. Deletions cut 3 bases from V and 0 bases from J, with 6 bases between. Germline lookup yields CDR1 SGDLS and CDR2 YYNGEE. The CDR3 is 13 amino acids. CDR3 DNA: TGTGCCAGCAGCGAGGGATCTAACTATGGCTACACCTTC. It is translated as CASSEGSNYGYTF. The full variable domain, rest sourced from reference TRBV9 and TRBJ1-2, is DSGVTQTPKHLITATGQRVTLRCSPRSGDLSVYWYQQSLDQGLQFLIQYYNGEERAKGNILERFSAQQFPDLHSELNLSSLELGDSALYFCASSEGSNYGYTFGSGTRLTVV.

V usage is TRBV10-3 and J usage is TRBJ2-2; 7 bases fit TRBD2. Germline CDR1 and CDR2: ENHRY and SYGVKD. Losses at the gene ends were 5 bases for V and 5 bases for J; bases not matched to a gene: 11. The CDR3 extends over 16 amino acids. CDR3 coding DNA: TGTGCCATCAGTCTGCCGAGCGGGGTGTCGACCGGGGAGCTGTTTTTT. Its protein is CAISLPSGVSTGELFF.

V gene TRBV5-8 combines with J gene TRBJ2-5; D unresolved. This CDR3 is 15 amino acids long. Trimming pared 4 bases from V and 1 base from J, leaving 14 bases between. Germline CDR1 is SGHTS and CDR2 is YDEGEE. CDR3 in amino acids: CASSRGAAVQETQYF. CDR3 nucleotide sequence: TGTGCCAGCAGCCGCGGAGCCGCGGTCCAAGAGACCCAGTACTTC.

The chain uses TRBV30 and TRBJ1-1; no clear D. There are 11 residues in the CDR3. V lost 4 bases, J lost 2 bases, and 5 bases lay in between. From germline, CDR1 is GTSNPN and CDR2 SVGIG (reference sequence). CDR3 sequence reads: CAWTHNTEAFF. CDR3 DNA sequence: TGTGCCTGGACTCATAACACTGAAGCTTTCTTT. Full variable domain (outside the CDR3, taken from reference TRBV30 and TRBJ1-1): SQTIHQWPATLVQPVGSPLSLECTVEGTSNPNLYWYRQAAGRGLQLLFYSVGIGQISSEVPQNLSASRPQDRQFILSSKKLLLSDSGFYLCAWTHNTEAFFGQGTRLTVV.

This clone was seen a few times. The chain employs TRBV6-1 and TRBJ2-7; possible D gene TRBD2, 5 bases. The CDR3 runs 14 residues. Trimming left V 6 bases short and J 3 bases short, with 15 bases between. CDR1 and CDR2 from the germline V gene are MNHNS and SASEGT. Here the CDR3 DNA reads TGTGCCAGCAGCGGCGGTCCCCGGGACTACGAGCAGTACTTC. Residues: CASSGGPRDYEQYF.

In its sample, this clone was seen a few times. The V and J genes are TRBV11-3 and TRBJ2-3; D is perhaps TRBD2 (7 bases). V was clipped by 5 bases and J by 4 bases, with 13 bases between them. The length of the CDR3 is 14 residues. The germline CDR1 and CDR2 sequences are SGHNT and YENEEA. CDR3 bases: TGTGCCAGCAGCCTGCGCGGGGGCCCAGATACGCAGTATTTT. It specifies CASSLRGGPDTQYF.

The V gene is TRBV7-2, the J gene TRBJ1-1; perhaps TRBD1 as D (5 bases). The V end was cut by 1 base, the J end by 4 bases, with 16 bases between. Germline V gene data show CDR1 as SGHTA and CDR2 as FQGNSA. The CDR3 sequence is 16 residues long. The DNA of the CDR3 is TGTGCCAGCAGCTTAGTGGGGATCCACGGGGGCACTGAAGCTTTCTTT. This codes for CASSLVGIHGGTEAFF.